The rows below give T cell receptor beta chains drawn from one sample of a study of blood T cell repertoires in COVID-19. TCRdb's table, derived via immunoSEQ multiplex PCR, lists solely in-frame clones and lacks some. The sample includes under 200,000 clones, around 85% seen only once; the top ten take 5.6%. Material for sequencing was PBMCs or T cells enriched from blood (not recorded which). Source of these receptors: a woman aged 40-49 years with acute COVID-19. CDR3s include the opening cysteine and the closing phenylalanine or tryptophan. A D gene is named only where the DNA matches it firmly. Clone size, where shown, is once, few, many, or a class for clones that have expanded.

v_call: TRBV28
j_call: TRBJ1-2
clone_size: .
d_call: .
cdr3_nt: TGTGCCAGCAGTCGGTTAACTTCCGGGGGTGGCTACACCTTC
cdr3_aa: CASSRLTSGGGYTF

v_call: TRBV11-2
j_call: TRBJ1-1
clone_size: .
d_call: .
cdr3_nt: TGTGCCAGCAGCTTACATCAGGGAAGCACTGAAGCTTTCTTT
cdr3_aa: CASSLHQGSTEAFF

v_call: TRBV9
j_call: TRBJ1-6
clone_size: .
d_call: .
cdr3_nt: TGTGCCAGCAGCGTAGCGTCAGGAAATTCACCCCTCCACTTT
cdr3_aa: CASSVASGNSPLHF

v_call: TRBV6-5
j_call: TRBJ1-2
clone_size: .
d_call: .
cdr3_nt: TGTGCCAGCAGATCGGACAGATTAACTAACTATGGCTACACCTTC
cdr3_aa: CASRSDRLTNYGYTF

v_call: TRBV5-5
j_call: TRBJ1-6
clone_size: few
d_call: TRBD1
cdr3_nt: TGTGCCAGCAGCAACACAGGGGACCCCTATAATTCACCCCTCCACTTT
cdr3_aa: CASSNTGDPYNSPLHF

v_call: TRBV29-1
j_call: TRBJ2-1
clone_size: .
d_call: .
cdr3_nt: TGCAGCGTTGGGAGGAGACCCGCGGGGAATGAGCAGTTCTTC
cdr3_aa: CSVGRRPAGNEQFF

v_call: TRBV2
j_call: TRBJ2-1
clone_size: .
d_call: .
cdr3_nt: TGTGCCAGCAGTGAAACGGGGGAGTCCAATGAGCAGTTCTTC
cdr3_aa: CASSETGESNEQFF

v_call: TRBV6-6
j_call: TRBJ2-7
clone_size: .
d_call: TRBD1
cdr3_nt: TGTGCCAGCATCCGAAGCCCGGGACAGAACTACGAGCAGTACTTC
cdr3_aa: CASIRSPGQNYEQYF

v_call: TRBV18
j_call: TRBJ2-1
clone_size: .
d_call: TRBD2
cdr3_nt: TGTGCCAGCTCACTCCTAGCGGGATGGGAGCAGTTCTTC
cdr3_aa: CASSLLAGWEQFF

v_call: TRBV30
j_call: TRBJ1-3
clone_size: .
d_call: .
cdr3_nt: TGTGCCTGGAGTGCCGTGGGCAGGGCGCGAGGAAACACCATATATTTT
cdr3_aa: CAWSAVGRARGNTIYF